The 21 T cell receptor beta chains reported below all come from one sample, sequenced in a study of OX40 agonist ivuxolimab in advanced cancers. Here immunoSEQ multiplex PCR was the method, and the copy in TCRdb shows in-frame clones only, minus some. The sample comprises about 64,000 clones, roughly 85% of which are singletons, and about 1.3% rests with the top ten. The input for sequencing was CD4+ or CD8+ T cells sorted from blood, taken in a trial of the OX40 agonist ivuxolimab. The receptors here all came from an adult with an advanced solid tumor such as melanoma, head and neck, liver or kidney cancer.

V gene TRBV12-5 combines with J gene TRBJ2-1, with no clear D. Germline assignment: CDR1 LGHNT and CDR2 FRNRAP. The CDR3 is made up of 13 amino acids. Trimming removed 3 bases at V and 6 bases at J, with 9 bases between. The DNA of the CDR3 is TGTGCTAGTGGTTTCGGAGTCCCCAATGAGCAGTTCTTC. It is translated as CASGFGVPNEQFF.

CDR3 DNA: TGTGCCTGGAGTGTCCGGGACTCCCTCACCTTC. Its protein product is CAWSVRDSLTF. This chain uses TRBV30 with TRBJ1-2; TRBD1 might be the D (5 bases). Trimming removed 0 bases from V and 13 bases from J, with 12 bases in between. The CDR3 is 11 residues long. Germline V lookup: CDR1 GTSNPN, CDR2 SVGIG (reference sequence).

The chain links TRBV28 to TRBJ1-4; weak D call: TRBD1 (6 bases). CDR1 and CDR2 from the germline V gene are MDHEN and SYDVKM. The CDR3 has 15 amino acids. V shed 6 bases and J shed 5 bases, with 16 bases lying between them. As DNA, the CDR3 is TGTGCCAGCAGCGCGCAGTACAGGGAAAATGAAAAACTGTTTTTT. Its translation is CASSAQYRENEKLFF.

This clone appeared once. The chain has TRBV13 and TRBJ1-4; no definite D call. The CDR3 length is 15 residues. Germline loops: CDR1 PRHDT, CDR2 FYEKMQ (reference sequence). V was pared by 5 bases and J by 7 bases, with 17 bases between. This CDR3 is CASSRGPAAGEKLFF. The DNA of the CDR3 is TGTGCCAGCAGCCGAGGACCCGCTGCCGGTGAAAAACTGTTTTTT.

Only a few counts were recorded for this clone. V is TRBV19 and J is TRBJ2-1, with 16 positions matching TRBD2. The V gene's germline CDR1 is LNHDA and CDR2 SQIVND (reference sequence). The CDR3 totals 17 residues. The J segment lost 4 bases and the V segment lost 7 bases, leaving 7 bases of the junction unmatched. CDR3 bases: TGTGCCAGTAAACCCGGGACTAGCGGGGGGGCTTACAATGAGCAGTTCTTC. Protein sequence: CASKPGTSGGAYNEQFF.

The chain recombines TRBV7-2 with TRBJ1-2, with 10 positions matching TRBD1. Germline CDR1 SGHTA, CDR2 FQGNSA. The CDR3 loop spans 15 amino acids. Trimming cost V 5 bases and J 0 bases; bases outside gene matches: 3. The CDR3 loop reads CASSPGQGANYGYTF. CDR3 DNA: TGTGCCAGCAGCCCCGGACAGGGGGCTAACTATGGCTACACCTTC.

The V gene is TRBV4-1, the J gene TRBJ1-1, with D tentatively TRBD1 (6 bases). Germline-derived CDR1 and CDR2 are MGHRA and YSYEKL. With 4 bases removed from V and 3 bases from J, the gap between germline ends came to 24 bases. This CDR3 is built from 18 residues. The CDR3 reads CASSLNPFGQFLYTEAFF. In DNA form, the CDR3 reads TGCGCCAGCAGCCTGAACCCCTTCGGACAGTTTCTTTACACTGAAGCTTTCTTT.

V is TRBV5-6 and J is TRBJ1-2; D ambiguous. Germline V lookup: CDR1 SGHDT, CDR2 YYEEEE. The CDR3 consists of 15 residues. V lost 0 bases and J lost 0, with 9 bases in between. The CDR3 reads CASSLGYRTNYGYTF. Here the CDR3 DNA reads TGTGCCAGCAGCTTGGGGTACAGAACTAACTATGGCTACACCTTC.

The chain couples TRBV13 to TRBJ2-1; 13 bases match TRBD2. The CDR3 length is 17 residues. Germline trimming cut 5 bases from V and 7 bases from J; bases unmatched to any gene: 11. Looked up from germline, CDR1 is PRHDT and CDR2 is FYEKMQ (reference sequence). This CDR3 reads CASSPRTSGRFWNEQFF. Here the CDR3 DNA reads TGTGCCAGCAGCCCCCGGACTAGCGGGAGATTTTGGAATGAGCAGTTCTTC.

CDR3 sequence: CASKAGQGVYEQYF. In DNA form, the CDR3 reads TGTGCCAGCAAGGCGGGACAGGGGGTTTACGAGCAGTACTTC. The rearrangement links TRBV28 to TRBJ2-7, with TRBD1 identical over 11 bases. The CDR3 contains 14 residues. Trimming took 7 bases from V and 4 from J; bases not matched to a gene: 6. Germline CDR1 MDHEN, CDR2 SYDVKM.

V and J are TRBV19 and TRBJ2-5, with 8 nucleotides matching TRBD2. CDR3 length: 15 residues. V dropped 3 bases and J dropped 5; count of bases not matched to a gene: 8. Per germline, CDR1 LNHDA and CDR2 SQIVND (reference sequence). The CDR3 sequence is CASSMPASGSETQYF. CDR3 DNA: TGTGCCAGTAGTATGCCGGCGAGCGGGAGTGAGACCCAGTACTTC.

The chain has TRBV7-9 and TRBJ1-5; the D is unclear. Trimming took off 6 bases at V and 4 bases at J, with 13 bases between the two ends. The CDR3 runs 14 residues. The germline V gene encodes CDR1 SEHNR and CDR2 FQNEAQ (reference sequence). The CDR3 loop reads CASRFAGGNQPQHF. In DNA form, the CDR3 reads TGTGCCAGCAGGTTCGCGGGAGGAAATCAGCCCCAGCATTTT.

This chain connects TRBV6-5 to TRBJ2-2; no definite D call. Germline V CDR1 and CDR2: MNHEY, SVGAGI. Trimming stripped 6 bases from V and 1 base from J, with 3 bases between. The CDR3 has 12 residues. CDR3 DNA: TGTGCCAGCAGACAGAACACCGGGGAGCTGTTTTTT. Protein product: CASRQNTGELFF.

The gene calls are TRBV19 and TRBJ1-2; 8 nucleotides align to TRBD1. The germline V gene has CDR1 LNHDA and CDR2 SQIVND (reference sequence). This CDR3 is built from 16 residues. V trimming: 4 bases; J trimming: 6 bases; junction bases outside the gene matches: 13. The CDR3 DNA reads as TGTGCCAGTAGTAAGGACAGGGTGTACCTTAGCGATGGCTACACCTTC. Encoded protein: CASSKDRVYLSDGYTF.

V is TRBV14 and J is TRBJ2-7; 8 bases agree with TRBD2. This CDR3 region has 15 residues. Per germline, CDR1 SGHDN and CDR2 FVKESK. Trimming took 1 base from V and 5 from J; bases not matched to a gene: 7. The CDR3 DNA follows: TGTGCCAGCAGCCAAGTAAGAGCGGGAGTCGACGAGCAGTACTTC. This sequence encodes CASSQVRAGVDEQYF.

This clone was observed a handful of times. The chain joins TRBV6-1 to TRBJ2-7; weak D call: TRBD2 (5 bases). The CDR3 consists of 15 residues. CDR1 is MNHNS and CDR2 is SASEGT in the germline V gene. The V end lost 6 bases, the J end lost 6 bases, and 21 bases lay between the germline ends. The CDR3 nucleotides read TGTGCCAGCAGCGCCTCCCGGGCCTACGCGGGCGAGCAGTACTTC. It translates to CASSASRAYAGEQYF.

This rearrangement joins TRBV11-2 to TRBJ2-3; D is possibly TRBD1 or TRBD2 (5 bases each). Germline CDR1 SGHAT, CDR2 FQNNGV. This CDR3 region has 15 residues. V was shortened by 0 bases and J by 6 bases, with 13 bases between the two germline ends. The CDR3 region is CASSLDRVGTDTQYF. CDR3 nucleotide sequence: TGTGCCAGCAGCTTAGATCGGGTGGGGACGGATACGCAGTATTTT.

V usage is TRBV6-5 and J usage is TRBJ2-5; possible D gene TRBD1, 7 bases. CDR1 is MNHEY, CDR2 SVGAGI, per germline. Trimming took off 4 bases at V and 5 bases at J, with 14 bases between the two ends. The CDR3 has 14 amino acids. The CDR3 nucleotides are TGTGCCAGCAGTTTGGGACCAGGGGGGGAGACCCAGTACTTC. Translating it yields CASSLGPGGETQYF.

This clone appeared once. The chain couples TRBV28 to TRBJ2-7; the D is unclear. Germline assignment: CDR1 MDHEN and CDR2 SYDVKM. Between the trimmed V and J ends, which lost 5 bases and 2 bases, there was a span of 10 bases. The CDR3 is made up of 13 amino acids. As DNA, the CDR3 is TGTGCCAGCAGTCGAAACCCCCCCTACGAGCAGTACTTC. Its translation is CASSRNPPYEQYF.

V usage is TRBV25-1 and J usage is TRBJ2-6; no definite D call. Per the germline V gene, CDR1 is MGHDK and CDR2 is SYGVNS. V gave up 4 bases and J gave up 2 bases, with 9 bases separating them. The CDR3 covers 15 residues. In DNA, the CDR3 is TGTGCCAGCAGTGGACAATGGGCTGGGGCCAACGTCCTGACTTTC. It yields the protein CASSGQWAGANVLTF.

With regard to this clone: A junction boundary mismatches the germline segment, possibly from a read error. The CDR3: CANSLGGSYNEQFF. Written as DNA, the CDR3 is TGTGCCAACAGCCTGGGGGGCTCCTACAATGAGCAGTTCTTC. The rearrangement uses TRBV7-2 and TRBJ2-1; possible D gene TRBD2, 6 bases. The CDR3 extends over 14 amino acids. The germline CDR1 and CDR2 sequences are SGHTA and FQGNSA.